This TCR beta chain was profiled in a study of CXCR3-negative and CXCR3-positive naive CD8 T cells. Study-level findings and limits: Relative to CXCR3-negative naive cells, CXCR3-positive naive cells had more hydrophobic TRB CDR3s.

To note about this clonotype: Its antigen is not known.

UMI labels and 5' RACE were used to prepare the TRB cDNA libraries. TCRdb re-called the 5' RACE reads, yielding one record per CDR3 amino acid sequence without DNA. The specimen's table records around 120,000 distinct CDR3 sequences. The study sorted every CD8+ T cell subset in triplicate at 250,000 to 300,000 cells each. CD45RO-CCR7+CD27+CD95- marked naive CD8+ T cells. Germline CDR1 and CDR2: MNHEY and SVGAGI. The length of the CDR3 is 14 residues. Specimen: naive CXCR3+ CD8+ T cells from blood. Subset: CD45RO-CCR7+CD27+CD95- naive CD8+ T cells expressing CXCR3 (TNR3+). The sequence was obtained from a human donor in good health. Some clones in this sample may be carry-over from other donors' samples. The gene calls are TRBV6-5 and TRBJ2-5. The CDR3 protein is CASSYVRNQETQYF.